This TCR beta chain was sequenced during a study of response to subunit inactivated influenza vaccine. Whole-study results and caveats: Authors suggested seasonal influenza vaccinations each recruit few new T cells.

The CDR3 contains 14 residues. The germline gives CDR1 SGHRS, CDR2 YFSETQ. This clonotype was counted ten times or more. The antigen remains unidentified. Sequence at one end of the junction differs from germline and may be a read error. One entry per CDR3 protein, called by TCRdb with MiXCR from the RT-PCR reads. The data contain under 950,000 distinct CDR3 sequences, approximately 21% of them singletons. The sequences come from PBMCs from blood, collected roughly 5 days after vaccination. The source of this sequence is a man aged 50 to 60 who received an inactivated influenza vaccine. The chain couples TRBV5-1 to TRBJ1-5; 9 bases agree with TRBD1. In DNA form, the CDR3 reads TGTGCCAGCAGCTTGGGACAGGGAGGCCAGCCCCAGCATTTT. Its protein product is CASSLGQGGQPQHF.